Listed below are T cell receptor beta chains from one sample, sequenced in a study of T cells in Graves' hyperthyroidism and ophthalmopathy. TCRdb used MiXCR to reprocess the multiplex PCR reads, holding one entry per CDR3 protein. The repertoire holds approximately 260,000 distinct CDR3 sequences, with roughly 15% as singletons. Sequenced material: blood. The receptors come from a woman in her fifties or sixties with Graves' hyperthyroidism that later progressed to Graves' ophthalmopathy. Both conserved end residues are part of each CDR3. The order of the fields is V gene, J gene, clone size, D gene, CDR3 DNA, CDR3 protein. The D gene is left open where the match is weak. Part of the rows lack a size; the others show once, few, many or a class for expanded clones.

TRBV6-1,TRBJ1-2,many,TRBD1,TGTGCCAGCAGTAGGGGCCGGACAGGCCGTAGATTCTATGGCTACACCTTC,CASSRGRTGRRFYGYTF
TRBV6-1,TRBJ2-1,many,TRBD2,TGTGCCAGCAGTCCCCTAGCGGGAGGGCCTCCCCTGGGGGGCAATGAGCAGTTCTTC,CASSPLAGGPPLGGNEQFF
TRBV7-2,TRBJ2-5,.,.,TGTGCCAGCAGCTTCTCGCTACTAGCAGGCAACGAAGAGACCCAGTACTTC,CASSFSLLAGNEETQYF
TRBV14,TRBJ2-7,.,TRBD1,TGTGCCAGCAGCCCTATAAGGGGACAGGCCTACGAGCAGTACTTC,CASSPIRGQAYEQYF
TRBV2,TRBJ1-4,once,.,TGTGCCAGCAGTGAAGCGCTGGGGGCGGCGGATGAAAAACTGTTTTTT,CASSEALGAADEKLFF
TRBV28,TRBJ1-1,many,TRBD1,TGTGCCAGCTGTTTCGGAAGACAGGGCCGTACTGAAGCTTTCTTT,CASCFGRQGRTEAFF
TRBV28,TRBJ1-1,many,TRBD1,TGTGCCAGCAGACTACCGGGACAGGGGCATCACACTGAAGCTTTCTTT,CASRLPGQGHHTEAFF
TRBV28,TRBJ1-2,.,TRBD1,TGTGCCAGCAGTTTAGGGGACAGGAAGAATGGCTACACCTTC,CASSLGDRKNGYTF
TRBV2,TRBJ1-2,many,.,TGTGCCAGCAGCAGGGCCTACGACTACACCTTC,CASSRAYDYTF
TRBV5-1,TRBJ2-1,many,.,TGCGCCAGCAGCTTGGTTGCTTATCCCGTTGAGCAGTTCTTC,CASSLVAYPVEQFF
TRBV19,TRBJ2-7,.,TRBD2,TGTGCCAGTAGTCTTTCTAGCGGAGACTCCTACGAGCAGTACTTC,CASSLSSGDSYEQYF
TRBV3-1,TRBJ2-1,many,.,TGTGCCAGCAGCCGGTTGCGCGGGACCTACAATGAGCAATTCTTC,CASSRLRGTYNEQFF
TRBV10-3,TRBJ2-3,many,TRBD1,TGTGCCATCAGACAACCGGGACAGGGAGAAGATACGCAGTATTTT,CAIRQPGQGEDTQYF
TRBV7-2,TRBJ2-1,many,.,TGTGCCAGCAGCTACTCGAAGGGCGATGAGCAGTTCTTC,CASSYSKGDEQFF
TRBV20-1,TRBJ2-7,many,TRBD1,TGCAGTGCTGCACCGACAGGGGCCGTTTACGAGCAGTACTTC,CSAAPTGAVYEQYF
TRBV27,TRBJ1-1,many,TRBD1,TGTGCCAGCAGTTTAAGGACAGGGGGCGGGAACACTGAAGCTTTCTTT,CASSLRTGGGNTEAFF
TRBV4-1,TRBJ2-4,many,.,TGCGCCAGCAGCCAAGATGCGGTAGCCAAAAACATTCAGTACTTC,CASSQDAVAKNIQYF
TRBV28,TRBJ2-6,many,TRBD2,TGTGCCAGCAGCCCCGGGACTAGCGGGACGGGGGCCAACGTCCTGACTTTC,CASSPGTSGTGANVLTF
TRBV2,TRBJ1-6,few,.,TGTGCCAGCAGTGGGTTGTCAGATCTTCGTTCACCCCTCCACTTT,CASSGLSDLRSPLHF
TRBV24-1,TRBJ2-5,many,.,TGTGCCACCAGTGATGTCCAGGGACGGGGGTTAGAGACCCAGTACTTC,CATSDVQGRGLETQYF
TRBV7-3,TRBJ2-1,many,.,TGTGCCAGCAGCCGTCCAGGGGGGCCCCACCCAGGAGAGCAGTTCTTC,CASSRPGGPHPGEQFF
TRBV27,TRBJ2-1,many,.,TGTGCCAGCAGAGCACAGGTAAGCTCCTACAATGAGCAGTTCTTC,CASRAQVSSYNEQFF
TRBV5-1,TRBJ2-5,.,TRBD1,TGCGCCAGCAGTGTAAGGACCGGGACAGGGGGCGTAGAGACCCAGTACTTC,CASSVRTGTGGVETQYF
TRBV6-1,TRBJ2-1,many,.,TGTGCCAGCAGGATAACGAATTGGTATGAGCAGTTCTTC,CASRITNWYEQFF
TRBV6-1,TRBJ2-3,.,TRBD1,TGTGCCAGCAGGGTTGACAGGGGAGCAGATACGCAGTATTTT,CASRVDRGADTQYF
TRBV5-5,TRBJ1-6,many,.,TGTGCCAGCAGCGCACCCACAGGGTTGGAATCACCCCTCCACTTT,CASSAPTGLESPLHF
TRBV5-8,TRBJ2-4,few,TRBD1,TGTGCCAGCAGCTTGCTCAGGGGGCAAGCCAAAAACATTCAGTACTTC,CASSLLRGQAKNIQYF
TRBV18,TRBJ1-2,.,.,TGTGCCAGCTCACCGCCGGGGGGTAACTATGGCTACACCTTC,CASSPPGGNYGYTF
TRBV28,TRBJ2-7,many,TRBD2,TGTGCCAGCAGCCGCCGGGGACTAGCAAAGGACGAGCAGTACTTC,CASSRRGLAKDEQYF
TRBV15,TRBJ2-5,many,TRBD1,TGTGCCACCATTGACAGGGGACCCGCCGGCCAAGAGACCCAGTACTTC,CATIDRGPAGQETQYF
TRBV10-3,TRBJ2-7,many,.,TGTGCCATCAGTGAGTCGACCGCAGGAGGCGAGCAGTACTTC,CAISESTAGGEQYF
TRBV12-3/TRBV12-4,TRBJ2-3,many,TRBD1,TGTGCCAGCAGAACCGGGACAGGGCCCACAGATACGCAGTATTTT,CASRTGTGPTDTQYF
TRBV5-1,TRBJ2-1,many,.,TGCGCCAGCAGCTTGTTGACAGGGAGGAATGAGCAGTTCTTC,CASSLLTGRNEQFF
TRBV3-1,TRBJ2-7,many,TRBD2,TGTGCCAGCAGCCACGACCAGGGACTAGCGGGGGAAGAGCAGTACTTC,CASSHDQGLAGEEQYF
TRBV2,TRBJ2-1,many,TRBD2,TGTGCCAGCACCCCAATCACGGGGACTAGAAGCAATGAGCAGTTCTTC,CASTPITGTRSNEQFF
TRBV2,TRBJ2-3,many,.,TGTGCCAGCAGTGATTGGGCGGTGGGCACAGATACGCAGTATTTT,CASSDWAVGTDTQYF
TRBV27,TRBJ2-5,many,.,TGTGCCAGCAGTTTATATTCCCCGGGACAATTCCAAGAGACCCAGTACTTC,CASSLYSPGQFQETQYF
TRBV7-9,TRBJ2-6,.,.,TGTGCCAGCAGCCGTCACATCAGGGAGAGCTCTGGGGCCAACGTCCTGACTTTC,CASSRHIRESSGANVLTF
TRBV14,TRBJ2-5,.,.,TGTGCCAGCAGCCAAGACCTCAGGGAGGTTAGAAACTTC,CASSQDLREVRNF
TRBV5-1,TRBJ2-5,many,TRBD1,TGCGCCAGCAGTAAGGGGGCCGGACAAGAGACCCAGTACTTC,CASSKGAGQETQYF
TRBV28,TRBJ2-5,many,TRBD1,TGTGCCAGCAGTGGGTCAGGGGGCAGGGAGACCCAGTACTTC,CASSGSGGRETQYF
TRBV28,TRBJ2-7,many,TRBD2,TGTGCCAGCAGTTTAGAGTCTGGCGGGAGCTACGAGCAGTACTTC,CASSLESGGSYEQYF
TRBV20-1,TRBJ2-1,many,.,TGCAGTGCTAGAGATTGGGCGTCAAAGAGGGGCAATGAGCAGTTCTTC,CSARDWASKRGNEQFF
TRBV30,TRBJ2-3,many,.,TGTGCCTGGAGTGTTTTGGTGGCAGATACGCAGTATTTT,CAWSVLVADTQYF
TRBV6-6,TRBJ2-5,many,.,TGTGCCAGCAGTTACCCGGGCCTTCAAGAGACCCAGTACTTC,CASSYPGLQETQYF
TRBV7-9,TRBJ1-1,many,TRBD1,TGTGCCAGCAGCTTAACAGGGGCGAACACTGAAGCTTTCTTT,CASSLTGANTEAFF
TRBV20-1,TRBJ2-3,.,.,TGCAGTGCTAGAGAAGTCCCCGGCGCAGATACGCAGTATTTT,CSAREVPGADTQYF
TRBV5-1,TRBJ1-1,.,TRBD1,TGCGCCAGCAGCAAATTATCCGGGACAGTGAACACTGAAGCTTTCTTT,CASSKLSGTVNTEAFF
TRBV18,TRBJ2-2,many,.,TGTGCCAGCTCACCGGCGGGGGCCAACCCCTACACCGGGGAGCTGTTTTTT,CASSPAGANPYTGELFF